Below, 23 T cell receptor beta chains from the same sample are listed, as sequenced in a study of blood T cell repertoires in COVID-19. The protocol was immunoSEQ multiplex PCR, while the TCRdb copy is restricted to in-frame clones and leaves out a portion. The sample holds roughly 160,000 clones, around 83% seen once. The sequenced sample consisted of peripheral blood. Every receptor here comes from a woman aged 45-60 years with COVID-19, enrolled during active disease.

The CDR3 spells CAISEAGRDTQYF. Here the CDR3 DNA reads TGTGCCATCAGTGAGGCGGGCAGGGATACGCAGTATTTT. The V and J genes are TRBV10-3 and TRBJ2-3; tentatively, D is TRBD2 (5 bases). Germline V gives CDR1 ENHRY, CDR2 SYGVKD. CDR3 size: 13 residues. The V end was cut by 2 bases, the J end by 6 bases, with 9 bases between.

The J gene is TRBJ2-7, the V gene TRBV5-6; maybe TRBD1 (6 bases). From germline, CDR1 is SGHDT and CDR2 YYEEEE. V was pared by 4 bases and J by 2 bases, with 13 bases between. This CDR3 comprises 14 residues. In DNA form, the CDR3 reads TGTGCCAGCAGCCAGGGGCCGGGTACCTACGAGCAGTACTTC. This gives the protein CASSQGPGTYEQYF.

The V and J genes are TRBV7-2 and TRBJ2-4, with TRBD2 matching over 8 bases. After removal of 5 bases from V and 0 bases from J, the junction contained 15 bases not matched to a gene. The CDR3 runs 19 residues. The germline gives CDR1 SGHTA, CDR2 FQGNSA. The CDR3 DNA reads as TGTGCCAGCAGCGGAACTGCTGATAGCGGGGCTATAGCCAAAAACATTCAGTACTTC. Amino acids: CASSGTADSGAIAKNIQYF.

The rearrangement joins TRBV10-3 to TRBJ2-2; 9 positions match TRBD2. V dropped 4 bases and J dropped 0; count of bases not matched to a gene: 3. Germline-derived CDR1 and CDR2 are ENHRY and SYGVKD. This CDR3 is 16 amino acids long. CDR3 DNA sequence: TGTGCCATCAGTGCTAGCGGGGTTACGAACACCGGGGAGCTGTTTTTT. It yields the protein CAISASGVTNTGELFF.

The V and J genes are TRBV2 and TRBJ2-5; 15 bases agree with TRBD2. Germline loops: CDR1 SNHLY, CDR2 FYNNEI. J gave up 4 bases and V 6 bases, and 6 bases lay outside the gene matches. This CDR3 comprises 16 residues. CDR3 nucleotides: TGTGCCAGCAGCAAAGGACTAGCGGGGGGGACAGAGACCCAGTACTTC. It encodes CASSKGLAGGTETQYF. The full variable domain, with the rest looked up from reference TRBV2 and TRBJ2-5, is EPEVTQTPSHQVTQMGQEVILRCVPISNHLYFYWYRQILGQKVEFLVSFYNNEISEKSEIFDDQFSVERPDGSNFTLKIRSTKLEDSAMYFCASSKGLAGGTETQYFGPGTRLLVL.

The DNA of the CDR3 is TGTGCCAGCAGCTTAGGCACAGGGGTGGGCTATGGCTACACCTTC. Amino acid sequence: CASSLGTGVGYGYTF. The chain combines TRBV7-8 with TRBJ1-2; 7 positions agree with TRBD1. J was trimmed by 4 bases and V by 1 base; bases with no gene match: 6. The CDR3 covers 15 residues. Per germline, CDR1 SGHVS and CDR2 FQNEAQ.

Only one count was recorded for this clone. The CDR3, as DNA: TGTGCTAGTGGTCGGACAGGGGGGCACTATGGCTACACCTTC. Translating gives CASGRTGGHYGYTF. J is TRBJ1-2 and V is TRBV12-5, with TRBD1 identical over 10 bases. The CDR3 has 14 amino acids. The V and J ends lost 5 bases and 3 bases, in that order; junction bases with no gene match: 3. Germline values: CDR1 LGHNT, CDR2 FRNRAP. Full variable domain (rest looked up from reference TRBV12-5 and TRBJ1-2): DARVTQTPRHKVTEMGQEVTMRCQPILGHNTVFWYRQTMMQGLELLAYFRNRAPLDDSGMPKDRFSAEMPDATLATLKIQPSEPRDSAVYFCASGRTGGHYGYTFGSGTRLTVV.

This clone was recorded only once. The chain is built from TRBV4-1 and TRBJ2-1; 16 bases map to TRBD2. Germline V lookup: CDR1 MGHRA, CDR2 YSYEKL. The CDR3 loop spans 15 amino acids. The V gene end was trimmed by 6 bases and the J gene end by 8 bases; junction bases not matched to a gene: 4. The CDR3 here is CASSSGTSGGDEQFF. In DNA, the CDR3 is TGCGCCAGCAGTTCCGGGACTAGCGGGGGGGATGAGCAGTTCTTC.

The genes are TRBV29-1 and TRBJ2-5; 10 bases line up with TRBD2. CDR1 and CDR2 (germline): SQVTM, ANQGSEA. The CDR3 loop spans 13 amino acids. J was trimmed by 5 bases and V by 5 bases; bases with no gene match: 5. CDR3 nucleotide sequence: TGCAGCGTTAGCGGGGGGGCGCGGGAGACCCAGTACTTC. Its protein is CSVSGGARETQYF.

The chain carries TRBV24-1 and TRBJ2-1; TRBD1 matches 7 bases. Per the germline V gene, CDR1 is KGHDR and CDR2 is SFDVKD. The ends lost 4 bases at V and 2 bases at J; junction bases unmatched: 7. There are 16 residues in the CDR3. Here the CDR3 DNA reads TGTGCCACCAGTGACTCCACAGGGGTCACCTACAATGAGCAGTTCTTC. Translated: CATSDSTGVTYNEQFF.

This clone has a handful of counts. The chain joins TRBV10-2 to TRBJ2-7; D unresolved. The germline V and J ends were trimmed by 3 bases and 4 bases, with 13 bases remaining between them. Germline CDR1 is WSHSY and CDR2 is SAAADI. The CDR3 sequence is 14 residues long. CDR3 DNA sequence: TGCGCCAGCAGTGATGAGTCACGAGGTTACGAGCAGTACTTC. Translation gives CASSDESRGYEQYF.

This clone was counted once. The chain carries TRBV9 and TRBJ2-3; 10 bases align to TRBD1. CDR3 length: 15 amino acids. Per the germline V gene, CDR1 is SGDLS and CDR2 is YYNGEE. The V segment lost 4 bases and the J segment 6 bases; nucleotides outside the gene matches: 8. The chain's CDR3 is CASSPRDRGPDTQYF. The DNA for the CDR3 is TGTGCCAGCAGCCCCCGGGACAGGGGACCGGATACGCAGTATTTT.

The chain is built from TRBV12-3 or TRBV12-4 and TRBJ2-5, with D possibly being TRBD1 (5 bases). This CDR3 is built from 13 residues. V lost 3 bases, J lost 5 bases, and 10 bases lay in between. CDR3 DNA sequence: TGTGCCAGCAGTTTTGACAGTCGGGAGACCCAGTACTTC. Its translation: CASSFDSRETQYF.

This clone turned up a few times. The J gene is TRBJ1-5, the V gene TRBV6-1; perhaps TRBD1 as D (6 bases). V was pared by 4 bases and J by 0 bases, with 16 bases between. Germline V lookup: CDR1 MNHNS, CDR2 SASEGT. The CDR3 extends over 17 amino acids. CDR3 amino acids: CASSAATGIYSNQPQHF. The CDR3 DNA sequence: TGTGCCAGCAGTGCCGCCACAGGGATTTATAGCAATCAGCCCCAGCATTTT.

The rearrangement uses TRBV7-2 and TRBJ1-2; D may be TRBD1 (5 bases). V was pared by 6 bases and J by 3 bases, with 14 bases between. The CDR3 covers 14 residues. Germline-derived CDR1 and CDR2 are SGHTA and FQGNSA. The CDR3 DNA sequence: TGTGCCAGCAGTAGCTGGGGGGAGGACTATGGCTACACCTTC. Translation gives CASSSWGEDYGYTF.

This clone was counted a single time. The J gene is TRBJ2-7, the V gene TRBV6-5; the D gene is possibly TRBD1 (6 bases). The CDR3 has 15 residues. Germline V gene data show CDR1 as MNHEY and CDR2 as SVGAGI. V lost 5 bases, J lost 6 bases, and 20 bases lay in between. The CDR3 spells CASSPTGLWSGEQYF. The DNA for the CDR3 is TGTGCCAGCAGTCCCACAGGGTTATGGTCGGGCGAGCAGTACTTC.

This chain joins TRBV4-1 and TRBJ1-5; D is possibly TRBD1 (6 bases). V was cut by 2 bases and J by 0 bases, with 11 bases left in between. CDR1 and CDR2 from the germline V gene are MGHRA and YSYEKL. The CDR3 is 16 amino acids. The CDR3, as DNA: TGCGCCAGCAGCCAACAACAGGGATTTAGCAATCAGCCCCAGCATTTT. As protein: CASSQQQGFSNQPQHF.

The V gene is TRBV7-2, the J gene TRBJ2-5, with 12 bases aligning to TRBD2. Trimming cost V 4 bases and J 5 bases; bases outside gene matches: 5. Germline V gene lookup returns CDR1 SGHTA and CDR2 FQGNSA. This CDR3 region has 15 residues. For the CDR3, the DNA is TGTGCCAGCAGCTCTAGCGGGGGGGCATTGGAGACCCAGTACTTC. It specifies CASSSSGGALETQYF.

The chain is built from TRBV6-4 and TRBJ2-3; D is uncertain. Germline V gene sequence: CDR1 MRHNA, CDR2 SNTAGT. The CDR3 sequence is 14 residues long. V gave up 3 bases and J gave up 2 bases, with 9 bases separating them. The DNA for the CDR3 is TGTGCCAGCAGTGAGTTGGCTTTCACAGATACGCAGTATTTT. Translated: CASSELAFTDTQYF.

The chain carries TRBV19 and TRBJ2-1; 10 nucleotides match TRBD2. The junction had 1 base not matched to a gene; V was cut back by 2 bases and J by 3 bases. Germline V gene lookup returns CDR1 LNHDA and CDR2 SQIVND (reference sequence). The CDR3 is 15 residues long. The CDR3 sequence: CASSIPSGSYNEQFF. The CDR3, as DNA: TGTGCCAGTAGTATACCTAGCGGGAGCTACAATGAGCAGTTCTTC. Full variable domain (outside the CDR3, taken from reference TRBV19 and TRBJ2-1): DGGITQSPKYLFRKEGQNVTLSCEQNLNHDAMYWYRQDPGQGLRLIYYSQIVNDFQKGDIAEGYSVSREKKESFPLTVTSAQKNPTAFYLCASSIPSGSYNEQFFGPGTRLTVL.

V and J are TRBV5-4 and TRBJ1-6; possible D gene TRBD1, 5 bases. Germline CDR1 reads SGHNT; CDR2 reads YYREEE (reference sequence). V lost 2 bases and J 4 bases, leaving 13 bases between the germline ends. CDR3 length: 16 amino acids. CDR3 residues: CASSFGGHEYNSPLHF. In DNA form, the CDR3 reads TGTGCCAGCAGCTTCGGGGGTCACGAGTATAATTCACCCCTCCACTTT.

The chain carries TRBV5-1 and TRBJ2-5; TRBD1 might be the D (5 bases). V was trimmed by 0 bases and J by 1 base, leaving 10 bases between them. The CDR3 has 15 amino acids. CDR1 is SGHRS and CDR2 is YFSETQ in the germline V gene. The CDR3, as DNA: TGCGCCAGCAGCTTGGATGGGGCCCCCCAAGAGACCCAGTACTTC. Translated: CASSLDGAPQETQYF.

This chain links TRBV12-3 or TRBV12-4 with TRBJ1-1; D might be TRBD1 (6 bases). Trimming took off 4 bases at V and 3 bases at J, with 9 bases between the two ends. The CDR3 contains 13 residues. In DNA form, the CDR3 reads TGTGCCAGCAGTTCCCGACAGGACACTGAAGCTTTCTTT. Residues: CASSSRQDTEAFF.